The clone carrying this TCR beta chain has just a few counts. Generated by immunoSEQ multiplex PCR, the TCRdb table keeps only in-frame clones and is missing some. The sample contains some 220,000 clones, about 85% of which appear only once. These data come from a study of blood T cell repertoires in COVID-19. Study summary: The United States, Italy and Spain provided the acute and convalescent COVID-19 samples.

Germline CDR1 is MNHEY and CDR2 is SVGEGT. Trimming took 2 bases from V and 0 from J, leaving 20 bases between them. The CDR3 has 19 residues. The sequencing input was peripheral blood. The gene calls are TRBV6-2 or TRBV6-3 and TRBJ1-3; D unresolved. This sequence originates from a woman aged 60-75 years who had recovered from COVID-19. The CDR3 is CASSYLSGEGRSSGNTIYF. The CDR3 coding sequence is TGTGCCAGCAGTTACCTATCCGGGGAAGGACGGTCCTCTGGAAACACCATATATTTT.